These 9 T cell receptor beta chains were sequenced from one sample in a study of STAT5B mutations in CD4+ large granular lymphocyte leukemia. Using immunoSEQ multiplex PCR, the repertoire was profiled, and TCRdb retains in-frame clones only, with some absent. The sample holds under 25,000 clones, about three quarters seen once. Sample: CD4+ T cells from blood buffy coats. These receptors were collected from a human donor in good health.

This clone was observed a single time. This sequence joins TRBV28 and TRBJ1-1; a possible D gene is TRBD1 (6 bases). This CDR3 is built from 14 residues. V lost 5 bases and J 1 base, leaving 11 bases between the germline ends. The germline CDR1 and CDR2 sequences are MDHEN and SYDVKM. This chain's CDR3 is CASSLQGGNTEAFF. In nucleotides, the CDR3 is TGTGCCAGCAGTCTACAGGGTGGGAACACTGAAGCTTTCTTT.

The V and J genes are TRBV7-9 and TRBJ2-2; D may match TRBD1 or TRBD2 (5 bases each). V gave up 7 bases and J gave up 4 bases, with 22 bases separating them. The CDR3 is 17 amino acids. From germline, CDR1 is SEHNR and CDR2 FQNEAQ (reference sequence). CDR3 bases: TGTGCCAGCATCCTCTGGGGTGAGCCAGGGAGCACCGGGGAGCTGTTTTTT. This translates into CASILWGEPGSTGELFF.

Here the CDR3 reads CASSLTASYGYTF. In DNA, the CDR3 is TGTGCCAGCAGTTTGACGGCTAGCTATGGCTACACCTTC. This chain connects TRBV27 to TRBJ1-2; no clear D. Germline CDR1 MNHEY, CDR2 SMNVEV (reference sequence). The CDR3 is made up of 13 amino acids. V shed 3 bases and J shed 4 bases, with 9 bases lying between them.

Turning to this clone: Relative to the germline gene, one junction end is altered; a read error may explain this. The V call is TRBV7-7, the J call TRBJ2-5; D gene ambiguous. CDR3 size: 13 residues. The V gene's germline CDR1 is SSHAT and CDR2 FNYEAQ (reference sequence). CDR3 nucleotides: TGTGCTAGCAGCTTAGACGGACAAGAGACCCAGTACTTC. The encoded protein is CASSLDGQETQYF.

This clone was seen a handful of times. The CDR3, as DNA: TGTGCCAGCCGGACAGGAGAGTTAGAAAAACTGTTTTTT. It is translated as CASRTGELEKLFF. The chain has TRBV2 and TRBJ1-4, with 7 bases fitting TRBD1. J lost 8 bases, V lost 8 bases, and 8 bases had no gene match. Per germline, CDR1 SNHLY and CDR2 FYNNEI. CDR3 length: 13 residues.

The chain employs TRBV5-1 and TRBJ2-5; 10 nucleotides align to TRBD2. The tail of the sequence fits TRBJ2-7 better, so the J call may be wrong. In germline, CDR1 is SGHRS, CDR2 YFSETQ. There are 14 residues in the CDR3. CDR3 nucleotides: TGCGCCAGCAGCTCTAGCGGGGGACCCTACGAGCAGTACTTC. Protein sequence: CASSSSGGPYEQYF.

The CDR3 spells CASSLGGSTEAFF. The CDR3 region has the DNA TGTGCCAGCAGCTTGGGTGGGAGCACTGAAGCTTTCTTT. V usage is TRBV7-8 and J usage is TRBJ1-1, with unresolved D. Germline lookup yields CDR1 SGHVS and CDR2 FQNEAQ. The CDR3 sequence is 13 residues long. V was clipped by 3 bases and J by 4 bases, with 9 bases between them.

The J gene is TRBJ1-6, the V gene TRBV6-1, with 7 bases that match TRBD1. CDR1 is MNHNS and CDR2 is SASEGT in the germline V gene. V was pared by 6 bases and J by 5 bases, with 4 bases of the junction left unmatched. CDR3 length equals 14 residues. CDR3 coding DNA: TGTGCCAGCAGCCAGACAGGGAATAATTCACCCCTCCACTTT. Translated: CASSQTGNNSPLHF.

This chain connects TRBV6-1 to TRBJ2-7; the D call may be TRBD1 or TRBD2 (5 bases each). Trimming shortened V by 4 bases and J by 3 bases, and 13 bases separated the two germline ends. The CDR3 length is 14 residues. CDR1 is MNHNS and CDR2 is SASEGT in the germline V gene. Written as DNA, the CDR3 is TGTGCCAGCAGTGTAGAGGGGCCCATCTACGAGCAGTACTTC. It encodes CASSVEGPIYEQYF.